The subject of this entry is one T cell receptor (beta chain). Its antigen is still unknown. The assay was immunoSEQ multiplex PCR, and TCRdb's table has in-frame clones only and misses some. The table lists around 500,000 clones, approximately 84% of them singletons. Adult donors, all healthy and HIV-negative, had no recent acute infections or vaccinations. The data stem from a study of shared clonotypes between healthy human individuals. Regarding the study as a whole: Only blood was sampled; tissue repertoires likely differ.

Trimming left V 8 bases short and J 1 base short, with 11 bases between. This CDR3 spans 13 amino acids. Germline assignment: CDR1 SGHAT and CDR2 FQNNGV. This TCR derives from a woman aged 40 to 50 in good health. Some clones in this sample may be carry-over from other donors' samples. V gene TRBV11-2 combines with J gene TRBJ1-1; TRBD1 might be the D (6 bases). The sequenced sample consisted of PBMCs. The CDR3 DNA sequence: TGTGCCAGCGGAAGACAGGCGAACACTGAAGCTTTCTTT. This sequence encodes CASGRQANTEAFF.